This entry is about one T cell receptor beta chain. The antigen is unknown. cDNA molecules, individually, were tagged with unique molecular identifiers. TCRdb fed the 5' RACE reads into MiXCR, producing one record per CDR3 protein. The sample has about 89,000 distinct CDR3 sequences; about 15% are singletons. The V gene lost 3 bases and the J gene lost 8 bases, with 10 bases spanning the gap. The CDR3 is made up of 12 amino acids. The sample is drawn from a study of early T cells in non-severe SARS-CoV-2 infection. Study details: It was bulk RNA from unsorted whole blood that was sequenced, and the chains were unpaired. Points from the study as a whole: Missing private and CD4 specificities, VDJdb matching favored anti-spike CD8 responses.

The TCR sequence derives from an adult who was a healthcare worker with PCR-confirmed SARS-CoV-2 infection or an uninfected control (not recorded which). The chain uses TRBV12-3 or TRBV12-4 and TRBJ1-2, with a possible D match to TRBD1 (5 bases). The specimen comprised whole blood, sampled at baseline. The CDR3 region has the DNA TGTGCCAGCAGTTTCGGGGGAAGAGGCTACACCTTC. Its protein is CASSFGGRGYTF.